The entry below describes one T cell receptor (beta chain). Antigen: not known. TCRdb's copy holds only in-frame clones and misses some; the assay was immunoSEQ multiplex PCR. The data show millions of clones, approximately 93% seen once. The sample belongs to a study of shared clonotypes between healthy human individuals. Study conclusions and caveats: Lower generation probabilities were found for non-shared clonotypes than for those shared by all four donors.

CDR3 length: 14 residues. The germline V gene encodes CDR1 SGHTA and CDR2 FQGNSA. Trimming shortened V by 4 bases and J by 4 bases, and 11 bases separated the two germline ends. The chain couples TRBV7-2 to TRBJ2-1; D gene ambiguous. This clonotype was sampled from a man between 18 and 29 years old in good health. Some clones in this sample may be carry-over from other donors' samples. The sample consisted of naive CD4+ T cells from PBMCs. The subset denotes: CD45RA+ positively selected. Here the CDR3 reads CASSSIPPYNEQFF. CDR3 coding DNA: TGTGCCAGCAGCTCTATCCCACCTTACAATGAGCAGTTCTTC.